These 3 T cell receptor beta chains came from one sample sequenced in a study of graft-versus-host responses after intestinal transplantation. Measured with immunoSEQ multiplex PCR; TCRdb has only the in-frame clones, and not every one. The repertoire has tens of thousands of clones, approximately 95% of them found once; the top ten carry 0.2% to 0.25%. Antigen specificity for these receptors is unknown. The material sequenced was unstimulated CD8+ T cells sorted from spleen or lymph node cells, taken before transplant. Receptors were obtained from a human donor who was the organ donor for an intestinal transplant.

The chain links TRBV27 to TRBJ2-2, with 15 nucleotides matching TRBD2. Germline-derived CDR1 and CDR2 are MNHEY and SMNVEV (reference sequence). The CDR3 has 17 residues. Trimming took 6 bases from V and 6 from J; bases not matched to a gene: 8. CDR3 sequence: CASRPGLAGGPSGELFF. CDR3 sequence (DNA): TGTGCCAGCAGGCCAGGACTAGCGGGGGGGCCTTCCGGGGAGCTGTTTTTT.

In its sample, this clone was seen once. The gene calls are TRBV27 and TRBJ1-5; perhaps TRBD1 as D (5 bases). The CDR3 sequence is 15 residues long. The ends were cut back, 2 bases at V and 6 bases at J, with 14 bases in the middle. CDR1 and CDR2 (germline): MNHEY, SMNVEV (reference sequence). CDR3 in DNA: TGTGCCAGCAGTTTAGTATCCGGGGCGAGTCAGCCCCAGCATTTT. As protein: CASSLVSGASQPQHF.

The chain carries TRBV18 and TRBJ1-1; a weak D match, TRBD1 (5 bases). V was pared by 3 bases and J by 6 bases, with 14 bases between. The CDR3 is 14 amino acids. CDR1 and CDR2 (germline): KGHSH, LQKENI. Here the CDR3 reads CASSPPMGDAEAFF. Written as DNA, the CDR3 is TGTGCCAGCTCACCCCCGATGGGGGACGCTGAAGCTTTCTTT.